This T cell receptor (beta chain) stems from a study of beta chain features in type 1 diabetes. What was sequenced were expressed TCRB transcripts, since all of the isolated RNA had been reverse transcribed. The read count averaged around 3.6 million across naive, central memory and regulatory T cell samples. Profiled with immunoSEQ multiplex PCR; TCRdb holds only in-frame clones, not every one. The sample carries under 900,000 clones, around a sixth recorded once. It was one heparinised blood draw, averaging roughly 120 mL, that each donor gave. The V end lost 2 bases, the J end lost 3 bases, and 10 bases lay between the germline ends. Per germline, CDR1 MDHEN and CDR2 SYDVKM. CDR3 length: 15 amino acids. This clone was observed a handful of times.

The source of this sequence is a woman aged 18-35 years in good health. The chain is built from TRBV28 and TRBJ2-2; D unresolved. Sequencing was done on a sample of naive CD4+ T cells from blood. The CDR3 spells CASSLVPHYTGELFF. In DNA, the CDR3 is TGTGCCAGCAGTTTAGTTCCACATTACACCGGGGAGCTGTTTTTT.